This record covers a single T cell receptor (beta chain). What it binds is unknown. At one boundary the junction diverges from the germline segment, which might be a read error. This sample stems from a study of tumor and adjacent non-tumor tissue in lung cancer. Study at large: Stage I to III disease affected about nine men and 5 women aged about 31 to 76. About 4.17 million productive TCRbeta reads were obtained per sample on average. Overall study findings and caveats: In normal lung, the top 100 clones were significantly more dominant than in tumor.

The template was RNA from unsorted bulk tissue. Between August and November 2014, newly diagnosed, chemotherapy-naive lung cancer patients underwent thoracic surgery in China. The library came from three nested PCR rounds adapted from ARM-PCR protocols. TCRdb itself ran the multiplex PCR reads through MiXCR, one entry per CDR3 protein. The sample comprises about 85,000 distinct CDR3 sequences, about three fifths of which are singletons, and about 15% rests with the top ten. Material: lung tumor tissue. The receptor's source is a man aged 70 or older with non-small cell lung cancer.

This CDR3 is CASSDQTEGSNAEAFF. The CDR3 DNA follows: TGTGCCAGCAGTGACCAAACAGAGGGCTCGAACGCTGAAGCTTTCTTT. The J gene is TRBJ1-1, the V gene TRBV6-5; D unresolved. The CDR3 consists of 16 residues. Germline V gene lookup returns CDR1 MNHEY and CDR2 SVGAGI.